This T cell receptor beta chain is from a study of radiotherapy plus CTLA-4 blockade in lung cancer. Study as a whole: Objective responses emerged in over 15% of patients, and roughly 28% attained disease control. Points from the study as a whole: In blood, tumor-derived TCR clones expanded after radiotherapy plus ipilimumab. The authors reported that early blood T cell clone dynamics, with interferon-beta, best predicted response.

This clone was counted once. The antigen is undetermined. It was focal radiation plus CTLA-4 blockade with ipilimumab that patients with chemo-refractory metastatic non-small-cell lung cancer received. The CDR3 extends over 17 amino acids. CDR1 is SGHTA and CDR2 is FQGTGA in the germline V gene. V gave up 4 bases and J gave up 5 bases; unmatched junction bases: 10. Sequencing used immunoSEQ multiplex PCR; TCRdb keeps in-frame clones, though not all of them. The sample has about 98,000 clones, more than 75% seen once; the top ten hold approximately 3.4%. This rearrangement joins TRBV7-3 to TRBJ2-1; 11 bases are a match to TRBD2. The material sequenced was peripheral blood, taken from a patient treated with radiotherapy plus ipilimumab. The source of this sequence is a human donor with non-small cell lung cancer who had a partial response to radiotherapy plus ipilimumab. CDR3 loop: CASSSSPGLADHNEQFF. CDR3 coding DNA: TGTGCCAGCAGCTCCTCTCCGGGACTAGCGGATCACAATGAGCAGTTCTTC.